This T cell receptor beta chain was observed in a study of cytomegalovirus exposure and HLA in healthy donors. Some clones are missing from TCRdb's copy, which holds only in-frame ones; the method was immunoSEQ multiplex PCR. This sample has 150,000 to 200,000 clones, with 85% found just once. Overall study results and limits: The classifier reportedly diagnosed cytomegalovirus status with high specificity and sensitivity. Cytomegalovirus-associated status was assigned to 150 to 200 TCR beta chains.

Per the germline V gene, CDR1 is SGHDN and CDR2 is FVKESK. V was trimmed by 4 bases and J by 0 bases, leaving 21 bases between them. CDR3 length: 18 amino acids. This clone was recorded once. Its matching antigen is unknown. The clonotype comes from a man aged 18-30 years in good health and CMV-seropositive. The chain carries TRBV14 and TRBJ1-1, with D uncertain. Sequenced input: PBMCs. CDR3 residues: CASSPPLGEDRLNTEAFF. For the CDR3, the DNA is TGTGCCAGCAGCCCACCCCTGGGAGAGGACCGACTGAACACTGAAGCTTTCTTT.